This T cell receptor beta chain was obtained from a study of cytomegalovirus exposure and HLA in healthy donors. The wider study: Among 150 million to 200 million T cells, an earlier analysis found 117 million unique TCR beta sequences. General study findings and limits: Because they were indistinguishable, some V segments, including TRBV6-2 and TRBV6-3, were excluded.

To note about this clone: The antigen remains undetermined. The germline gene is not matched at one end of the junction; a read error may be the cause.

PCR involved 60 Vbeta and 13 Jbeta primers. Some clones are missing from TCRdb's copy, which holds only in-frame ones; the method was immunoSEQ multiplex PCR. The sample lists 65,000 to 90,000 clones; around three quarters were seen once. CDR3 size: 13 residues. CDR1 LGHNA and CDR2 YNFKEQ come from the germline V gene. The sequencing input was PBMCs. The chain recombines TRBV4-2 with TRBJ1-1, with 7 bases aligning to TRBD1. This TCR was recovered from a man aged 35-49 years in good health and CMV-seronegative. The CDR3 DNA is TGTGCCAGCAGCCACGACAGGGTATCTGAGGCTTTCTTT. Its translation: CASSHDRVSEAFF.